What follows are 11 T cell receptor beta chains derived from one specimen sequenced in a study of tumour-infiltrating T cells in Burkitt lymphoma. Profiling relied on immunoSEQ multiplex PCR, and the TCRdb table lists in-frame clones only, not all of them. The table records tens of thousands of clones, around 32% of them present only once. Sequencing was done on a sample of tumor tissue. Receptors originate from a human donor with Burkitt lymphoma.

The chain recombines TRBV29-1 with TRBJ2-1; the match to TRBD2 covers 10 bases. With 5 bases clipped from V and 8 bases from J, the junction kept 6 bases outside the gene matches. Germline V lookup: CDR1 SQVTM, CDR2 ANQGSEA. This CDR3 region has 13 residues. CDR3 sequence reads: CSVPSGGAHEQFF. DNA of the CDR3: TGCAGCGTTCCCAGCGGGGGGGCCCATGAGCAGTTCTTC.

Notes on this clone: At one end, the junction sequence differs from germline, possibly due to a read error. The V gene is TRBV10-1, the J gene TRBJ1-4; D is uncertain. CDR1 and CDR2 (germline): WNHNN, SYGVQD (reference sequence). CDR3 length: 15 residues. The CDR3 is CASSAQYATNEKLFF. The DNA for the CDR3 is TGCGCCAGCAGTGCTCAGTATGCAACTAATGAAAAACTATTTTTT.

In its sample, this clone was seen a few times. V usage is TRBV7-9 and J usage is TRBJ2-2; D remains ambiguous. The CDR3 contains 14 residues. Germline CDR1 reads SEHNR; CDR2 reads FQNEAQ (reference sequence). Trimming stripped 6 bases from V and 6 bases from J, with 14 bases between. Here the CDR3 reads CASRLVEAAGELFF. For the CDR3, the DNA is TGTGCCAGCAGATTGGTCGAGGCGGCCGGGGAGCTGTTTTTT.

The V and J genes are TRBV20-1 and TRBJ1-2; D is unclear. V lost 4 bases to trimming and J lost 8 bases, with 11 bases between them. This CDR3 is 11 amino acids long. Per germline, CDR1 DFQATT and CDR2 SNEGSKA (reference sequence). Written as DNA, the CDR3 is TGCAGTGCTATAAATGGTGGAGGCTACACCTTC. Protein sequence: CSAINGGGYTF.

This clone appeared a few times. The rearrangement joins TRBV29-1 to TRBJ2-7; TRBD1 might be the D (6 bases). Germline V lookup: CDR1 SQVTM, CDR2 ANQGSEA. V lost 6 bases to trimming and J lost 1 base, with 13 bases between them. The CDR3 has 13 residues. In nucleotides, the CDR3 is TGCAGCGTCCTACAGGGAAGGTCCTACGAGCAGTACTTC. Residues: CSVLQGRSYEQYF.

This clone has only a few counts. The rearrangement uses TRBV2 and TRBJ2-4; weak D call: TRBD2 (7 bases). Germline V CDR1 and CDR2: SNHLY, FYNNEI. Trimming cost V 7 bases and J 6 bases, with 16 bases left between them. This CDR3 region has 14 residues. The CDR3 protein is CASTLGGRLNIQYF. The CDR3 region has the DNA TGTGCCAGCACCTTGGGGGGGCGGTTAAACATTCAGTACTTC.

There are a few counts of this clone. The chain carries TRBV13 and TRBJ2-7, with D possibly TRBD2 on 6 matching bases. The V end lost 3 bases, the J end lost 2 bases, and 14 bases lay between the germline ends. The CDR3 runs to 15 residues. Germline V gene lookup returns CDR1 PRHDT and CDR2 FYEKMQ (reference sequence). This CDR3 reads CASSLRAGRAYEQYF. The CDR3 region has the DNA TGTGCCAGCAGCTTGAGGGCGGGGCGAGCCTACGAGCAGTACTTC.

This clone has just a few counts. This chain joins TRBV7-2 and TRBJ1-6; D remains ambiguous. The V end was cut by 1 base, the J end by 7 bases, with 11 bases between. This CDR3 has 15 residues. CDR1 is SGHTA and CDR2 is FQGNSA in the germline V gene. The DNA for the CDR3 is TGTGCCAGCAGCTTAGTTCGCTCGCGGAATTCACCCCTCCACTTT. It encodes CASSLVRSRNSPLHF.

The rearrangement joins TRBV7-2 to TRBJ2-3, with a weak D call TRBD2 (6 bases). Germline assignment: CDR1 SGHTA and CDR2 FQGNSA. The length of the CDR3 is 14 residues. V gave up 6 bases and J gave up 3 bases, with 13 bases separating them. The chain's CDR3 is CASSRRRGTDTQYF. For the CDR3, the DNA is TGTGCCAGCAGTCGACGGAGGGGAACAGATACGCAGTATTTT.

V and J are TRBV5-1 and TRBJ2-1; D unresolved. Germline CDR1 reads SGHRS; CDR2 reads YFSETQ. Trimming took off 4 bases at V and 5 bases at J, with 16 bases between the two ends. CDR3 length equals 15 residues. DNA for the CDR3: TGCGCCAGCAGCCTACACGATGCTCTGAACAATGAGCAGTTCTTC. Its translation: CASSLHDALNNEQFF.

The rearrangement joins TRBV6-1 to TRBJ2-7, with TRBD1 matching 12 bases. The length of the CDR3 is 15 residues. J gave up 7 bases and V 10 bases, and 14 bases lay outside the gene matches. The germline V gene encodes CDR1 MNHNS and CDR2 SASEGT. The CDR3 DNA sequence: TGTGCCACTCCGGGACAGGGGGCAATTGTACGGGAGCAGTACTTC. Its protein is CATPGQGAIVREQYF.